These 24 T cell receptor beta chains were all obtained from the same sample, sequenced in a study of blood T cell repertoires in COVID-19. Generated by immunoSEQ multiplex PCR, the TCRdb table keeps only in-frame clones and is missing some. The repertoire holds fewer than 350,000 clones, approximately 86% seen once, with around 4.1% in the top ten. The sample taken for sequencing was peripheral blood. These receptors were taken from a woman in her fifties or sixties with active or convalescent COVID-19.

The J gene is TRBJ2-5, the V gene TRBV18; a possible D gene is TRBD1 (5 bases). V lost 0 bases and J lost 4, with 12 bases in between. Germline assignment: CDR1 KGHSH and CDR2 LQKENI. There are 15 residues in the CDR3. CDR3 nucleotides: TGTGCCAGCTCACCACCGGGCAGGGAACCAGAGACCCAGTACTTC. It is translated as CASSPPGREPETQYF. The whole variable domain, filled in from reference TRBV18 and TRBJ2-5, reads NAGVMQNPRHLVRRRGQEARLRCSPMKGHSHVYWYRQLPEEGLKFMVYLQKENIIDESGMPKERFSAEFPKEGPSILRIQQVVRGDSAAYFCASSPPGREPETQYFGPGTRLLVL.

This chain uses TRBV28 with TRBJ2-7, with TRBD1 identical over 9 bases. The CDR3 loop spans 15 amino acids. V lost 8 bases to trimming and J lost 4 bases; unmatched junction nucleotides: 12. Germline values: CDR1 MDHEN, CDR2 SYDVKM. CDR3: CASAPMGQGLYEQYF. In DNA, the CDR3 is TGTGCCAGCGCTCCGATGGGACAGGGCTTATACGAGCAGTACTTC.

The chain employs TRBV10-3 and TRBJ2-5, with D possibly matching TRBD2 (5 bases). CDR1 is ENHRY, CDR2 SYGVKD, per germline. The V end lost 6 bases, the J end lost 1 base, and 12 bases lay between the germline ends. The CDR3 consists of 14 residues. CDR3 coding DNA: TGTGCCATCAGCCCACTAGGTTTCCAAGAGACCCAGTACTTC. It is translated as CAISPLGFQETQYF.

Written as DNA, the CDR3 is TGTGCCAGCAGTCCCCCCTTGGGACAGAGAATCTCTGGAAACACCATATATTTT. Amino acids: CASSPPLGQRISGNTIYF. The chain uses TRBV28 and TRBJ1-3; 7 bases are a match to TRBD1. The V gene end was trimmed by 5 bases and the J gene end by 0 bases; junction bases not matched to a gene: 13. Germline CDR1 is MDHEN and CDR2 is SYDVKM. The CDR3 extends over 18 amino acids.

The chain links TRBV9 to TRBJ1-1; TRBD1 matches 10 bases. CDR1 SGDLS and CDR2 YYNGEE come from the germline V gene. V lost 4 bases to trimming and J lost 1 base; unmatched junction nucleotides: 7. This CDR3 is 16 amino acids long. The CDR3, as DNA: TGTGCCAGCAGCTCCAGAGACAGGGGGCCGAACACTGAAGCTTTCTTT. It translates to CASSSRDRGPNTEAFF.

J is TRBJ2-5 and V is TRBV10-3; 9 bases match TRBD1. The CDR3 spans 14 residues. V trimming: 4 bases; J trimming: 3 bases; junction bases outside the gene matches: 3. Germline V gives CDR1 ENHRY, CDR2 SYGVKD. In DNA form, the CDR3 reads TGTGCCATCAGTGGGGGACAGGGTAAAGAGACCCAGTACTTC. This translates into CAISGGQGKETQYF.

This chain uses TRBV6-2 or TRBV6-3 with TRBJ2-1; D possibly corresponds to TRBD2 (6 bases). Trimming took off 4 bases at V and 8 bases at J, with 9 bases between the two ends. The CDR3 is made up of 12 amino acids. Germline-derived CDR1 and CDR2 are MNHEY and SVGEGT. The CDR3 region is CASSWRDYEQFF. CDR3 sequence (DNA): TGTGCCAGCAGTTGGAGGGACTATGAGCAGTTCTTC.

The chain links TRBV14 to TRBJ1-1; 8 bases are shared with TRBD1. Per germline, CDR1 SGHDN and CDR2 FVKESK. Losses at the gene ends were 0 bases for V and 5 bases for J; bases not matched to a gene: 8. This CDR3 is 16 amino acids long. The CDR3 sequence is CASSQDWSRGRTEAFF. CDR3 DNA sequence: TGTGCCAGCAGCCAAGATTGGTCCAGGGGGCGGACTGAAGCTTTCTTT.

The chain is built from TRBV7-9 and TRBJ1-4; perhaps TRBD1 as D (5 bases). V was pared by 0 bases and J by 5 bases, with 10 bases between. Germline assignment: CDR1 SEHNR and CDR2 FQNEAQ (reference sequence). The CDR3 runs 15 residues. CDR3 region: CASSLAGGNNEKLFF. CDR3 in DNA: TGTGCCAGCAGCTTAGCCGGGGGGAACAATGAAAAACTGTTTTTT.

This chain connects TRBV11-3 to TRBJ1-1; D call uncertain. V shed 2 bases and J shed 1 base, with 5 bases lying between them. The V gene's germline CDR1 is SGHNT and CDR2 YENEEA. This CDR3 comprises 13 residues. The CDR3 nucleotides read TGTGCCAGCAGCTTACAACAGAACACTGAAGCTTTCTTT. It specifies CASSLQQNTEAFF. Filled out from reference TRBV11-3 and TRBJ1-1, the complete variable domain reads EAGVVQSPRYKIIEKKQPVAFWCNPISGHNTLYWYLQNLGQGPELLIRYENEEAVDDSQLPKDRFSAERLKGVDSTLKIQPAELGDSAVYLCASSLQQNTEAFFGQGTRLTVV.

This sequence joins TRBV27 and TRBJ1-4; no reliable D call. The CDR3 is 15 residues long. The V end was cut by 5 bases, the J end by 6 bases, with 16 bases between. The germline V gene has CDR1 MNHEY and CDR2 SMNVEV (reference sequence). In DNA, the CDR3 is TGTGCCAGCAGTCTATGGGGAGGGATCGATGAAAAACTGTTTTTT. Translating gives CASSLWGGIDEKLFF.

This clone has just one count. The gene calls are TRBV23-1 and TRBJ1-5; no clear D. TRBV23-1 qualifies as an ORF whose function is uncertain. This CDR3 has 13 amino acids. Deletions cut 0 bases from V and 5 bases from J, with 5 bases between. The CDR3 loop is CASSQSFYQPQHF. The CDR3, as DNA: TGCGCCAGCAGTCAATCATTCTATCAGCCCCAGCATTTT.

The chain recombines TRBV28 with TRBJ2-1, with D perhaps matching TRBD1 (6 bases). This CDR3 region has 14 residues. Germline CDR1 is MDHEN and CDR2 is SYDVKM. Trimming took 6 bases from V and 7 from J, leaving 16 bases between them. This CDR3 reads CASSPMGARNEQFF. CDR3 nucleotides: TGTGCCAGCAGCCCGATGGGGGCGCGGAATGAGCAGTTCTTC.

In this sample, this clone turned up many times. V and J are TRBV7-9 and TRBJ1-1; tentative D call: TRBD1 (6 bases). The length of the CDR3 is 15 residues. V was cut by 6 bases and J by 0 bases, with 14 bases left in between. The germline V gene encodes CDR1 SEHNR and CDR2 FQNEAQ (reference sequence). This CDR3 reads CASRDKDRLNTEAFF. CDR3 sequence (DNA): TGTGCCAGCAGAGATAAGGACAGACTGAACACTGAAGCTTTCTTT.

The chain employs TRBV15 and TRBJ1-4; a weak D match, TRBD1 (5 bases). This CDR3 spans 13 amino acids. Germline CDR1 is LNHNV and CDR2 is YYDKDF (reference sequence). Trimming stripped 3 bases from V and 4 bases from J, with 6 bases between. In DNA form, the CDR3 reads TGTGCCACCAGCAGGGGGGGTAATGAAAAACTGTTTTTT. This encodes CATSRGGNEKLFF.

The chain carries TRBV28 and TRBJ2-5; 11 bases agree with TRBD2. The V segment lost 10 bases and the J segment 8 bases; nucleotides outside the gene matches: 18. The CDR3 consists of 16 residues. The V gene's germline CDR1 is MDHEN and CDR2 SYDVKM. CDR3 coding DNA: TGTGCCACAGGGGGTACTAGCGGGAGAGGTCGTGCAACCCAGTACTTC. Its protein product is CATGGTSGRGRATQYF.

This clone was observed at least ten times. CDR3 amino acids: CASSLSPSGSHEQYF. In DNA form, the CDR3 reads TGTGCCAGCAGCTTAAGTCCTAGCGGGAGCCACGAGCAGTACTTC. V gene TRBV13 combines with J gene TRBJ2-7; 10 nucleotides agree with TRBD2. The CDR3 loop spans 15 amino acids. Unmatched junction bases numbered 6, after V lost 2 bases and J lost 5 bases. Germline V gives CDR1 PRHDT, CDR2 FYEKMQ (reference sequence).

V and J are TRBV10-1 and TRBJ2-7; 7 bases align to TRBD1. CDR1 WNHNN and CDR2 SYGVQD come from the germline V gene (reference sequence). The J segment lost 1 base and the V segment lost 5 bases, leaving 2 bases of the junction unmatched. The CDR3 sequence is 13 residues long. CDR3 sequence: CASSWTGSYEQYF. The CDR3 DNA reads TGCGCCAGCAGTTGGACAGGTTCCTACGAGCAGTACTTC.

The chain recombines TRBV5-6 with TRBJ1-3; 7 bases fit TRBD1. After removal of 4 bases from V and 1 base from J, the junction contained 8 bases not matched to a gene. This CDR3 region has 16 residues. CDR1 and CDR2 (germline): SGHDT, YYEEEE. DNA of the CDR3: TGTGCCAGCAGCCCCATGACAGGGAGTTCTGGAAACACCATATATTTT. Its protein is CASSPMTGSSGNTIYF.

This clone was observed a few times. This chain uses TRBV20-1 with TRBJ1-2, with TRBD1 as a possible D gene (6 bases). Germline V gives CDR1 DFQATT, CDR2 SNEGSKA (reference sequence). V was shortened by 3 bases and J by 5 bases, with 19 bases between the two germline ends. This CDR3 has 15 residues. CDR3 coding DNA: TGCAGTGCTAGTTCACAGGGAACTAACCCGTATGGCTACACCTTC. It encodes CSASSQGTNPYGYTF.

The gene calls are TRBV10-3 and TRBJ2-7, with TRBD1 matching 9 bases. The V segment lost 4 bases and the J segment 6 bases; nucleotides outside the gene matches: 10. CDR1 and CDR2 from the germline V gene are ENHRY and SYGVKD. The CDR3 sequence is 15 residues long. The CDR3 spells CAISVLDRGEGEQYF. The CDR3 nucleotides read TGTGCCATCAGTGTCTTGGACAGGGGAGAGGGCGAGCAGTACTTC.

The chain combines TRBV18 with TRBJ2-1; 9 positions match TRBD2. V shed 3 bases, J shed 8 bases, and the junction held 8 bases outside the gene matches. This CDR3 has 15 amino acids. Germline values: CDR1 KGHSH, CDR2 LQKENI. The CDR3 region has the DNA TGTGCCAGCTCACCGCGACTAGCGGTCGCGGATGAGCAGTTCTTC. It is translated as CASSPRLAVADEQFF.

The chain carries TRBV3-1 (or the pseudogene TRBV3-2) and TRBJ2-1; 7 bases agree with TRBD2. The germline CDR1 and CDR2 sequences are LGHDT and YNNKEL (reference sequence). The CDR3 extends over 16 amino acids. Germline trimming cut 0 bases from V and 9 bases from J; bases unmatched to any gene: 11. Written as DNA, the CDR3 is TGTGCCAGCAGCCAAGATCCGGCGGGAGTAGGTGGTGAGCAGTTCTTC. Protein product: CASSQDPAGVGGEQFF.

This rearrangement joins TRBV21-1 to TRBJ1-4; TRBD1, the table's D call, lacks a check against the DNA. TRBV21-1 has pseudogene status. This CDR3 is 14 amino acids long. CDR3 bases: TGTGCCAGCCTTTTGGGCAGGGTTGGGGAAAAACTGTTTTTT. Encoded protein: CASLLGRVGEKLFF.